The sequence of this T cell receptor (beta chain) was determined in a study of blood T cell repertoires in COVID-19. The overall study: COVID-19 samples from acute and convalescent phases originated in the United States, Italy and Spain. T cells, B-cell-depleted T cells, or PBMCs supplied cDNA or gDNA.

As processed by the authors: Estimated nucleated cell counts came from reference gene primer amplification. Clones were sequenced by immunoSEQ multiplex PCR, and TCRdb holds only the in-frame ones, with some missing. Clone size and the V and J calls come from that table; the DNA yielded D and trimming. The data show 170,000 or so clones, about 89% seen once. CDR3 length equals 14 residues. V shed 4 bases and J shed 2 bases, with 13 bases lying between them. Germline V gives CDR1 SGHNT, CDR2 YYREEE (reference sequence). This sequence originates from a man between 18 and 29 years old who had recovered from COVID-19. The sequencing input was peripheral blood. The gene calls are TRBV5-4 and TRBJ2-7; D perhaps matches TRBD1 (6 bases). Here the CDR3 reads CASSRGDTTYEQYF. The CDR3 DNA sequence: TGTGCCAGCAGCCGAGGGGACACAACCTACGAGCAGTACTTC.